The 32 T cell receptor beta chains below all came from one sample that was sequenced in a study of blood T cells in healthy people across ages. The authors ran a second PCR of about 6 to 11 cycles using a sample-barcoded 5' primer and a J-beta primer mix. TCRdb reprocessed the 5' RACE reads via MiXCR and lists one record per CDR3 protein. Counted here are a few hundred thousand distinct CDR3 sequences, more than 45% occurring once; the ten biggest clones make up 45% to 55%. Sequenced material: blood. These receptors came from a man aged 55 to 69 in good health.

This clonotype was observed at least ten times. The chain combines TRBV7-2 with TRBJ2-7, with unresolved D. This CDR3 comprises 15 residues. The germline CDR1 and CDR2 sequences are SGHTA and FQGNSA. V was cut by 2 bases and J by 3 bases, with 14 bases left in between. For the CDR3, the DNA is TGTGCCAGCAGCTTACCGGCCGGCAGGAGCTACGAGCAGTACTTC. Amino acids: CASSLPAGRSYEQYF.

The chain has TRBV5-1 and TRBJ2-7; 7 bases line up with TRBD2. The CDR3 sequence is 18 residues long. Germline loops: CDR1 SGHRS, CDR2 YFSETQ. V lost 1 base to trimming and J lost 0 bases; unmatched junction nucleotides: 13. CDR3 sequence reads: CASSLSNLAVSLSYEQYF. Here the CDR3 DNA reads TGCGCCAGCAGCTTGAGTAACCTAGCGGTCTCCCTCTCCTACGAGCAGTACTTC.

This clonotype was detected many times. V is TRBV2 and J is TRBJ2-5; 8 bases map to TRBD1. From germline, CDR1 is SNHLY and CDR2 FYNNEI. The length of the CDR3 is 14 residues. Trimming took 6 bases from V and 4 from J; bases not matched to a gene: 7. The CDR3 sequence: CASRPTGGGETQYF. In DNA form, the CDR3 reads TGTGCCAGCAGGCCAACAGGGGGAGGAGAGACCCAGTACTTC.

The gene calls are TRBV28 and TRBJ2-5; D is ambiguous. This CDR3 contains 13 residues. Trimming pared 7 bases from V and 7 bases from J, leaving 16 bases between. Looked up from germline, CDR1 is MDHEN and CDR2 is SYDVKM. CDR3 nucleotides: TGTGCCAGCACTACGGGTCCCGAGACGACCCAGTACTTC. This translates into CASTTGPETTQYF.

The chain links TRBV4-2 to TRBJ2-7, with 13 bases that match TRBD2. The CDR3 totals 16 residues. CDR1 LGHNA and CDR2 YNFKEQ come from the germline V gene. J lost 5 bases, V lost 3 bases, and 7 bases had no gene match. The CDR3 nucleotides are TGTGCCAGCAGCCAGCCGCCCGGGACTAGCGGGAACGAGCAGTACTTC. Translated: CASSQPPGTSGNEQYF.

The DNA for the CDR3 is TGTGCCAGCAGTCTACTCCGGACTAGCGGAATTAGCTACGAGCAGTACTTC. The encoded protein is CASSLLRTSGISYEQYF. The chain joins TRBV6-5 to TRBJ2-7; 10 positions agree with TRBD2. V gave up 5 bases and J gave up 3 bases; unmatched junction bases: 13. Germline CDR1 MNHEY, CDR2 SVGAGI. The CDR3 runs 17 residues.

The sample holds a few counts of this clonotype. The chain uses TRBV11-2 and TRBJ1-2, with D possibly being TRBD1 (5 bases). CDR1 SGHAT and CDR2 FQNNGV come from the germline V gene. This CDR3 is 15 amino acids long. V lost 0 bases, J lost 7 bases, and 15 bases lay in between. CDR3 DNA sequence: TGTGCCAGCAGCTTAGACCGGGACCCTGCGGGTGGCTACACCTTC. This sequence encodes CASSLDRDPAGGYTF.

This clonotype showed up many times. The chain carries TRBV28 and TRBJ2-7, with D perhaps assigned TRBD1 or TRBD2 (5 bases each). V was clipped by 3 bases and J by 2 bases, with 11 bases between them. The CDR3 consists of 14 residues. The germline CDR1 and CDR2 sequences are MDHEN and SYDVKM. As DNA, the CDR3 is TGTGCCAGCAGTTTCAGGGACCGACCCTACGAGCAGTACTTC. Residues: CASSFRDRPYEQYF.

V is TRBV6-1 and J is TRBJ2-1, with 8 bases matching TRBD2. The J call may be faulty, since TRBJ2-7 better matches the DNA end. Germline assignment: CDR1 MNHNS and CDR2 SASEGT. This CDR3 has 15 residues. The CDR3 sequence: CASTITISGSNEQYF. The CDR3 nucleotides read TGTGCCAGCACTATAACTATCAGCGGGAGTAATGAGCAGTACTTC.

The rearrangement joins TRBV27 to TRBJ2-2; a possible D gene is TRBD1 (5 bases). This CDR3 comprises 19 residues. In germline, CDR1 is MNHEY, CDR2 SMNVEV (reference sequence). Trimming cost V 3 bases and J 0 bases, with 20 bases left between them. CDR3 nucleotide sequence: TGTGCCAGCAGTTTTAGGGGTTTTGAGAAAACCGCGAACACCGGGGAGCTGTTTTTT. Protein: CASSFRGFEKTANTGELFF.

The chain links TRBV12-3 or TRBV12-4 to TRBJ2-3; D is tentatively TRBD1 or TRBD2 (5 bases each). Trimming cost V 8 bases and J 7 bases, with 13 bases left between them. The CDR3 has 12 amino acids. This CDR3 reads CASGGPNYTQYF. CDR3 bases: TGTGCCAGCGGGGGACCTAATTATACGCAGTATTTT.

This clonotype was detected a few times. This chain uses TRBV7-2 with TRBJ2-5, with 12 positions matching TRBD2. Germline CDR1 SGHTA, CDR2 FQGNSA. After removal of 7 bases from V and 5 bases from J, the junction contained 11 bases not matched to a gene. This CDR3 spans 16 amino acids. The CDR3 region has the DNA TGTGCCAGCAAACTTCGGACTAGCGGGATTGGGGAGACCCAGTACTTC. It specifies CASKLRTSGIGETQYF.

The gene calls are TRBV4-3 and TRBJ1-1, with D maybe TRBD1 (5 bases). V was trimmed by 4 bases and J by 0 bases, leaving 6 bases between them. CDR1 and CDR2 (germline): LGHNA, YSLEER. This CDR3 is 13 amino acids long. CDR3 protein: CASSRQMNTEAFF. DNA of the CDR3: TGCGCCAGCAGCCGACAGATGAACACTGAAGCTTTCTTT.

J is TRBJ2-7 and V is TRBV19; D possibly corresponds to TRBD1 (6 bases). This CDR3 has 14 amino acids. Germline lookup yields CDR1 LNHDA and CDR2 SQIVND (reference sequence). The germline V and J ends were trimmed by 6 bases and 0 bases, with 12 bases remaining between them. CDR3 nucleotide sequence: TGTGCCAGTAGCCCGACAGGCGACTCCTACGAGCAGTACTTC. Translation gives CASSPTGDSYEQYF.

This chain uses TRBV29-1 with TRBJ2-6; D tentatively reads TRBD1 or TRBD2 (5 bases each). The CDR3 loop spans 19 amino acids. Trimming removed 6 bases at V and 0 bases at J, with 24 bases between. Per germline, CDR1 SQVTM and CDR2 ANQGSEA. Here the CDR3 reads CSVPGRGTDTSSGANVLTF. CDR3 coding DNA: TGCAGCGTCCCCGGTCGTGGGACCGACACCAGCTCTGGGGCCAACGTCCTGACTTTC.

The chain recombines TRBV11-1 with TRBJ2-1; tentative D call: TRBD2 (5 bases). The DNA matches TRBJ2-7 better at its end, which makes the J call doubtful. In germline, CDR1 is SGHAT, CDR2 FQDESV (reference sequence). The CDR3 sequence is 16 residues long. The CDR3 here is CASSPLVGSSYNEQYF. CDR3 coding DNA: TGTGCCAGCAGCCCCCTTGTGGGGAGCTCCTACAATGAGCAGTACTTC.

This clonotype was picked up many times. The rearrangement uses TRBV6-2 or TRBV6-3 and TRBJ2-1, with 10 bases lining up with TRBD2. CDR1 and CDR2 (germline): MNHEY, SVGEGT. Losses at the gene ends were 8 bases for V and 7 bases for J; bases not matched to a gene: 14. The CDR3 has 16 amino acids. The CDR3, as DNA: TGTGCCAGCTTGGGGGGGGGACTAGCGCGAGGGAATGAGCAGTTCTTC. Translating gives CASLGGGLARGNEQFF.

This clonotype was counted a few times. V gene TRBV6-2 or TRBV6-3 combines with J gene TRBJ2-5; D not resolved. V was shortened by 8 bases and J by 2 bases, with 12 bases between the two germline ends. CDR3 length equals 13 residues. Germline V lookup: CDR1 MNHEY, CDR2 SVGEGT. The CDR3 DNA sequence: TGTGCCAGCGCATCGGGCAGACAAGAGACCCAGTACTTC. It translates to CASASGRQETQYF.

J is TRBJ1-2 and V is TRBV14; D uncertain. Germline values: CDR1 SGHDN, CDR2 FVKESK. V was pared by 4 bases and J by 4 bases, with 10 bases between. This CDR3 comprises 13 residues. The CDR3 DNA reads TGTGCCAGCAGCCCAAGCCTCGGCTATGGCTACACCTTC. The encoded protein is CASSPSLGYGYTF.

The chain employs TRBV24-1 and TRBJ2-4; maybe TRBD1 (5 bases). The J call may not be correct, given that the DNA end is closer to TRBJ2-7. CDR3 length: 13 residues. Germline lookup yields CDR1 KGHDR and CDR2 SFDVKD. CDR3 loop: CATSGQTGYEQYF. CDR3 DNA sequence: TGTGCCACCAGTGGGCAAACAGGTTACGAGCAGTACTTC.

With regard to this clonotype: Compared with germline, one end of the junction differs, possibly owing to a read error. V and J are TRBV3-1 and TRBJ2-3, with 11 bases identical to TRBD2. The V gene's germline CDR1 is LGHDT and CDR2 YNNKEL (reference sequence). The CDR3 is 16 amino acids. CDR3 sequence: CASSLPGLAGTDTQYF. CDR3 coding DNA: TGTGCCAGCAGCCTCCCCGGACTAGCGGGCACGGATACGCAGTATTTT.

The chain combines TRBV5-1 with TRBJ2-3; D is unresolved. Looked up from germline, CDR1 is SGHRS and CDR2 is YFSETQ. The CDR3 length is 13 residues. V lost 5 bases and J lost 7, with 14 bases in between. CDR3 loop: CASRTPEVYTQYF. The CDR3 coding sequence is TGCGCCAGCAGAACACCAGAGGTTTATACGCAGTATTTT. The full variable domain, with the rest looked up from reference TRBV5-1 and TRBJ2-3, is KAGVTQTPRYLIKTRGQQVTLSCSPISGHRSVSWYQQTPGQGLQFLFEYFSETQRNKGNFPGRFSGRQFSNSRSEMNVSTLELGDSALYLCASRTPEVYTQYFGPGTRLTVL.

Concerning this clonotype itself: A read error may account for a junction end that differs from germline. V usage is TRBV7-2 and J usage is TRBJ2-4, with TRBD2 matching over 12 bases. This CDR3 has 15 amino acids. The V gene's germline CDR1 is SGHTA and CDR2 FQGNSA. DNA for the CDR3: TGTGCCGGCAGCTTAGTACTAGCGGGGGGCGCGGAGCAGTACTTC. Translating gives CAGSLVLAGGAEQYF.

The chain uses TRBV6-5 and TRBJ2-1, with a tentative D call TRBD2 (7 bases). V was pared by 6 bases and J by 9 bases, with 21 bases between. The germline V gene encodes CDR1 MNHEY and CDR2 SVGAGI. CDR3 length equals 15 residues. The CDR3 nucleotides are TGTGCCAGCAGCCCAATGAGGGGGGGCCAGGGTGAGCAGTTCTTC. Protein: CASSPMRGGQGEQFF.

V is TRBV14 and J is TRBJ1-1; 7 bases fit TRBD1. The CDR3 is 17 amino acids. Germline assignment: CDR1 SGHDN and CDR2 FVKESK. Trimming removed 4 bases from V and 0 bases from J; junction bases left unmatched: 11. The CDR3 DNA reads TGTGCCAGCAGCCTTGGAAGGGGGCGTCGTTTGAACACTGAAGCTTTCTTT. Amino acid sequence: CASSLGRGRRLNTEAFF.

This chain joins TRBV20-1 and TRBJ2-1, with D possibly TRBD2 on 6 matching bases. The V and J ends lost 7 bases and 2 bases respectively, with 9 bases between them. Germline CDR1 is DFQATT and CDR2 is SNEGSKA (reference sequence). The CDR3 runs to 12 residues. The CDR3 loop reads CSGRGTYNEQFF. The CDR3 DNA sequence: TGCAGTGGGAGGGGCACCTACAATGAGCAGTTCTTC.

The chain recombines TRBV28 with TRBJ2-7; 10 nucleotides align to TRBD2. Germline V gene lookup returns CDR1 MDHEN and CDR2 SYDVKM. V dropped 7 bases and J dropped 5; count of bases not matched to a gene: 5. The CDR3 has 13 amino acids. The CDR3 sequence is CASTKREGDEQYF. The CDR3 nucleotides read TGTGCCAGCACCAAGCGGGAGGGGGACGAGCAGTACTTC.

This clonotype has a single count. The gene calls are TRBV28 and TRBJ2-7; tentative D call: TRBD1 (6 bases). Germline CDR1 reads MDHEN; CDR2 reads SYDVKM. With 0 bases removed from V and 4 bases from J, the gap between germline ends came to 10 bases. The CDR3 sequence is 14 residues long. CDR3 sequence reads: CASSLWGTNYEQYF. In nucleotides, the CDR3 is TGTGCCAGCAGTTTATGGGGGACAAATTACGAGCAGTACTTC.

In this sample, this clonotype turned up once. V gene TRBV2 combines with J gene TRBJ2-3; TRBD2 matches 7 bases. The CDR3 has 15 amino acids. Per the germline V gene, CDR1 is SNHLY and CDR2 is FYNNEI. J lost 2 bases, V lost 7 bases, and 9 bases had no gene match. CDR3: CASIRYQRDTDTQYF. CDR3 nucleotide sequence: TGTGCCAGCATCAGGTACCAGCGGGACACAGATACGCAGTATTTT. Full variable domain (outside the CDR3, taken from reference TRBV2 and TRBJ2-3): EPEVTQTPSHQVTQMGQEVILRCVPISNHLYFYWYRQILGQKVEFLVSFYNNEISEKSEIFDDQFSVERPDGSNFTLKIRSTKLEDSAMYFCASIRYQRDTDTQYFGPGTRLTVL.

The chain employs TRBV7-3 and TRBJ2-3; D not resolved. The CDR3 contains 13 residues. Trimming removed 5 bases from V and 9 bases from J, with 15 bases in between. The germline CDR1 and CDR2 sequences are SGHTA and FQGTGA. The CDR3 reads CASSLPSSPTQYF. Here the CDR3 DNA reads TGTGCCAGCAGCCTCCCCTCGTCTCCCACGCAGTATTTT.

This sequence joins TRBV12-3 or TRBV12-4 and TRBJ2-2; 8 bases match TRBD1. CDR3 length equals 15 residues. The V and J ends lost 6 bases and 1 base, in that order; junction bases with no gene match: 4. The CDR3 nucleotides read TGTGCCAGCAGCAGACAGGGGAGGAACACCGGGGAGCTGTTTTTT. It translates to CASSRQGRNTGELFF.

The sample holds many counts of this clonotype. The chain has TRBV20-1 and TRBJ2-1; 13 bases line up with TRBD2. There are 14 residues in the CDR3. Germline-derived CDR1 and CDR2 are DFQATT and SNEGSKA (reference sequence). V lost 3 bases and J lost 9; bases outside the gene matches: 5. CDR3 DNA: TGCAGTGCTAGTCTACTAGCGGGAGGGGGTGAGCAGTTCTTC. The encoded protein is CSASLLAGGGEQFF.